This entry features one T cell receptor beta chain sequence. Sequencing used immunoSEQ multiplex PCR; TCRdb keeps in-frame clones, though not all of them. The sample lists just under 65,000 clones, 75% to 85% occurring once. This sample was included in a study of control samples from healthy donors and cancer patients. The ends lost 5 bases at V and 4 bases at J; junction bases unmatched: 10. CDR3 length: 15 residues. Germline lookup yields CDR1 SGHRS and CDR2 YFSETQ. Sequencing was carried out using blood. J is TRBJ1-1 and V is TRBV5-1, with 8 bases that match TRBD1. The clonotype originates from a middle-aged man in good health. CDR3 amino acids: CASSSGQGSGTEAFF. The CDR3 DNA reads as TGCGCCAGCAGTTCCGGACAGGGCTCGGGCACTGAAGCTTTCTTT.